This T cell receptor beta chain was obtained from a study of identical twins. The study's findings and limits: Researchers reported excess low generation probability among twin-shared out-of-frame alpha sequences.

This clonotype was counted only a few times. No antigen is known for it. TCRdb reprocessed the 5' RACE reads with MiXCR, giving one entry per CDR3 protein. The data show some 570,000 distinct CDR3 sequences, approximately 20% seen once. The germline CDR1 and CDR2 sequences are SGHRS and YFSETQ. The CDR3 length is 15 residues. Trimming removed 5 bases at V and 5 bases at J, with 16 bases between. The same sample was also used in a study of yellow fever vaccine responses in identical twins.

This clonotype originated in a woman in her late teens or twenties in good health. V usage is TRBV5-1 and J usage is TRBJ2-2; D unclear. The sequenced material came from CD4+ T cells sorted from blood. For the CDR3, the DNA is TGCGCCAGCAGGACTGAATGGCCGGAGACCGGGGAGCTGTTTTTT. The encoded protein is CASRTEWPETGELFF.